Listed here are 25 T cell receptor beta chains from one sample, sequenced in a study of regulatory T cells in long-lasting Graves disease (dated by TCRdb to the early 2020s). The time point label corresponds to: newly diagnosed GD, antithyroid drugs for less than 3 months. RNA was extracted from PBMCs in TRIzol for both TCR sequencing and RNA sequencing. Library preparation used multiplex PCR. The listed sequencing device is Illumina HiSeq 4000. CDR3 regions were amplified by Arm-PCR with iRepertoire HTBI primers to construct TCR beta libraries. TCRdb trimmed the raw reads at Q25, called clones with MiXCR and kept productive beta chains. Rows with one shared CDR3 protein collapse into an entry with the most common genes and DNA. The sample table lists approximately 460,000 distinct CDR3 sequences, about 15% of them with a count of one. Around a tenth of the sample lies in the top ten. These data are also associated with another study on T cells in Graves' hyperthyroidism and ophthalmopathy.

The material sequenced was peripheral blood mononuclear cells (PBMCs), taken at new diagnosis, from a patient treated with antithyroid drugs. The receptor set was obtained from a young woman with Graves disease. Donor details come from another sample of the same person, matched by shared clones.

The chain uses TRBV10-3 and TRBJ1-5, with D unclear. V was cut by 2 bases and J by 0 bases, with 8 bases left in between. This CDR3 contains 15 residues. In germline, CDR1 is ENHRY, CDR2 SYGVKD. DNA for the CDR3: TGTGCCATCAGTGAGGCCGGGGATAGCAATCAGCCCCAGCATTTT. It is translated as CAISEAGDSNQPQHF.

This clonotype was found many times. The chain carries TRBV9 and TRBJ2-1; D is unclear. Germline V CDR1 and CDR2: SGDLS, YYNGEE. There are 13 residues in the CDR3. The ends were cut back, 2 bases at V and 5 bases at J, with 8 bases in the middle. CDR3 nucleotide sequence: TGTGCCAGCAGCGTCCCGCCTCACAATGAGCAGTTCTTC. Protein product: CASSVPPHNEQFF.

This clonotype has a count of ten or more. The V and J genes are TRBV30 and TRBJ2-7; no reliable D call. Trimming shortened V by 0 bases and J by 0 bases, and 9 bases separated the two germline ends. The CDR3 extends over 14 amino acids. From germline, CDR1 is GTSNPN and CDR2 SVGIG (reference sequence). CDR3 amino acids: CAWSVRLLSYEQYF. In DNA, the CDR3 is TGTGCCTGGAGTGTACGTCTTCTCTCCTACGAGCAGTACTTC.

This clonotype was picked up many times. The V call is TRBV13, the J call TRBJ2-7, with 7 bases that match TRBD2. The CDR3 runs 15 residues. V shed 0 bases and J 6 bases; nucleotides not matched to a gene: 8. Germline V gene data show CDR1 as PRHDT and CDR2 as FYEKMQ (reference sequence). The CDR3 DNA is TGTGCCAGCAGCTTAGGCTTCGGGGGAGGGGTCGAGCAGTACTTC. Its protein product is CASSLGFGGGVEQYF.

This clonotype has a handful of counts. With a much larger clone just one base away, this may be a read error. The genes are TRBV15 and TRBJ1-5; 7 bases fit TRBD1. Germline-derived CDR1 and CDR2 are LNHNV and YYDKDF (reference sequence). The CDR3 extends over 16 amino acids. The DNA of the CDR3 is TGTGCCACCAACAGAGTTGGGACAGCCTCAAGCCAGCCCCAGCATTTT. Its translation: CATNRVGTASSQPQHF.

The rearrangement joins TRBV20-1 to TRBJ1-1, with 7 positions matching TRBD1. The CDR3 runs to 12 residues. Trimming at V came to 1 base and at J to 11 bases, leaving 7 bases not matched to a gene. The germline CDR1 and CDR2 sequences are DFQATT and SNEGSKA (reference sequence). The CDR3 coding sequence is TGCAGTGCTAGAGGCGACAGGGCGGGGGCTTTCTTT. Its protein is CSARGDRAGAFF.

In its sample, this clonotype was seen a few times. The chain has TRBV28 and TRBJ2-7; D possibly matches TRBD1 or TRBD2 (5 bases each). V was cut by 8 bases and J by 0 bases, with 17 bases left in between. Germline-derived CDR1 and CDR2 are MDHEN and SYDVKM. The CDR3 runs to 15 residues. The CDR3 region is CASRGASRSSYEQYF. CDR3 sequence (DNA): TGTGCCAGCCGAGGGGCCTCCAGGAGCTCCTACGAGCAGTACTTC.

This clonotype was counted many times. The rearrangement joins TRBV27 to TRBJ2-7; 9 bases align to TRBD1. CDR1 MNHEY and CDR2 SMNVEV come from the germline V gene (reference sequence). V dropped 4 bases and J dropped 3; count of bases not matched to a gene: 13. The CDR3 totals 17 residues. CDR3 sequence reads: CASSSRLGQGAVYEQYF. Written as DNA, the CDR3 is TGTGCCAGCAGTTCCCGTTTGGGACAGGGTGCCGTCTACGAGCAGTACTTC.

This clonotype was seen at least ten times. J is TRBJ2-3 and V is TRBV10-2, with unresolved D. V dropped 7 bases and J dropped 2 bases, with 4 bases sitting between them. The CDR3 extends over 11 amino acids. Germline CDR1 WSHSY, CDR2 SAAADI. CDR3 loop: CASTHTDTQYF. For the CDR3, the DNA is TGCGCCAGCACCCACACAGATACGCAGTATTTT.

This clonotype came up many times. This chain uses TRBV11-2 with TRBJ2-7, with TRBD2 matching over 7 bases. Germline V CDR1 and CDR2: SGHAT, FQNNGV. V lost 3 bases and J lost 6; bases outside the gene matches: 11. The CDR3 is 15 residues long. CDR3 region: CASSFVESGAGEQYF. The CDR3 region has the DNA TGTGCCAGCAGCTTCGTAGAAAGCGGGGCAGGCGAGCAGTACTTC. Variable domain in full (rest from reference TRBV11-2 and TRBJ2-7): EAGVAQSPRYKIIEKRQSVAFWCNPISGHATLYWYQQILGQGPKLLIQFQNNGVVDDSQLPKDRFSAERLKGVDSTLKIQPAKLEDSAVYLCASSFVESGAGEQYFGPGTRLTVT.

Many counts were recorded for this clonotype. The gene calls are TRBV5-1 and TRBJ1-1; D perhaps matches TRBD1 (5 bases). Trimming pared 6 bases from V and 1 base from J, leaving 13 bases between. CDR3 size: 14 residues. Germline lookup yields CDR1 SGHRS and CDR2 YFSETQ. CDR3 region: CASKGNVRNTEAFF. CDR3 in DNA: TGCGCCAGCAAGGGGAACGTGAGGAACACTGAAGCTTTCTTT.

Ten or more counts support this clonotype. The genes are TRBV20-1 and TRBJ2-5, with 10 bases fitting TRBD2. The J segment lost 2 bases and the V segment lost 2 bases, leaving 8 bases of the junction unmatched. CDR1 is DFQATT, CDR2 SNEGSKA, per germline (reference sequence). The length of the CDR3 is 16 residues. The chain's CDR3 is CSARSPKGLAQETQYF. DNA for the CDR3: TGCAGTGCTAGATCCCCCAAGGGACTAGCGCAAGAGACCCAGTACTTC.

This clonotype was seen only a few times. This chain joins TRBV19 and TRBJ2-2; 7 bases map to TRBD1. The germline V gene encodes CDR1 LNHDA and CDR2 SQIVND (reference sequence). This CDR3 is 15 amino acids long. The V segment lost 5 bases and the J segment 4 bases; nucleotides outside the gene matches: 7. CDR3 sequence (DNA): TGTGCCAGTAGTCTGGACAGGATGACCACCGGGGAGCTGTTTTTT. Translated, it gives CASSLDRMTTGELFF.

This chain joins TRBV4-3 and TRBJ1-2; D is perhaps TRBD1 (5 bases). The V gene's germline CDR1 is LGHNA and CDR2 YSLEER. This CDR3 spans 17 amino acids. Trimming removed 0 bases from V and 8 bases from J, with 22 bases in between. The CDR3 spells CASSQDPFREVHTGYTF. In nucleotides, the CDR3 is TGCGCCAGCAGCCAAGATCCGTTCAGGGAGGTCCACACGGGCTACACCTTC.

This clonotype was counted at least ten times. The chain couples TRBV4-1 to TRBJ1-4; tentative D call: TRBD1 (5 bases). The CDR3 runs to 16 residues. Trimming left V 5 bases short and J 7 bases short, with 20 bases between. CDR1 and CDR2 (germline): MGHRA, YSYEKL. CDR3 DNA sequence: TGCGCCAGCAGCGGGGAGAGGGGTCGTCGCGTTGAAAAACTGTTTTTT. Amino acids: CASSGERGRRVEKLFF.

The sample holds many counts of this clonotype. The chain is built from TRBV20-1 and TRBJ2-1, with D hard to call. Trimming pared 6 bases from V and 2 bases from J, leaving 8 bases between. There are 12 residues in the CDR3. CDR1 and CDR2 (germline): DFQATT, SNEGSKA (reference sequence). The CDR3 loop is CSAGSTYNEQFF. The CDR3 DNA is TGCAGTGCCGGATCTACCTACAATGAGCAGTTCTTC.

The sample holds many counts of this clonotype. The chain combines TRBV6-5 with TRBJ2-3, with 9 bases fitting TRBD2. Germline CDR1 reads MNHEY; CDR2 reads SVGAGI. The CDR3 runs 18 residues. Trimming cost V 2 bases and J 6 bases; bases outside gene matches: 15. The CDR3 spells CASSYPRGSGGSRDTQYF. The CDR3 coding sequence is TGTGCCAGCAGTTACCCGCGGGGTAGCGGGGGTTCGAGGGATACGCAGTATTTT.

In this sample, this clonotype turned up many times. The V gene is TRBV28, the J gene TRBJ2-7; D is possibly TRBD1 or TRBD2 (6 bases each). The CDR3 totals 15 residues. In germline, CDR1 is MDHEN, CDR2 SYDVKM. The V end was cut by 3 bases, the J end by 9 bases, with 21 bases between. CDR3 sequence reads: CASSFPFGGQVRQYF. DNA of the CDR3: TGTGCCAGCAGTTTCCCCTTTGGGGGGCAGGTTCGGCAGTACTTC.

This clonotype came up a few times. A much larger clone sits a single nucleotide away, making a read error possible. The CDR3: CASSTSGQGTYEQCF. For the CDR3, the DNA is TGTGCCAGCAGTACATCGGGACAGGGCACCTACGAGCAGTGCTTC. This chain uses TRBV6-2 or TRBV6-3 with TRBJ2-7, with 9 bases aligning to TRBD1. The germline V gene has CDR1 MNHEY and CDR2 SVGEGT. This CDR3 is 15 amino acids long.

At least ten counts were recorded for this clonotype. The chain employs TRBV6-1 and TRBJ2-5, with D perhaps matching TRBD2 (5 bases). CDR1 is MNHNS, CDR2 SASEGT, per germline. CDR3 length equals 13 residues. V was clipped by 5 bases and J by 5 bases, with 12 bases between them. The chain's CDR3 is CASSTVPGETQYF. In DNA, the CDR3 is TGTGCCAGCAGTACCGTGCCGGGGGAGACCCAGTACTTC.

The chain joins TRBV7-3 to TRBJ1-4, with D possibly TRBD1 on 6 matching bases. The CDR3 covers 15 residues. V lost 1 base, J lost 3 bases, and 9 bases lay in between. Germline V gene lookup returns CDR1 SGHTA and CDR2 FQGTGA. CDR3 protein: CASSLNAGANEKLFF. CDR3 sequence (DNA): TGTGCCAGCAGCTTAAATGCAGGGGCTAATGAAAAACTGTTTTTT. The complete variable domain, with remaining parts taken from reference TRBV7-3 and TRBJ1-4, reads GAGVSQTPSNKVTEKGKYVELRCDPISGHTALYWYRQSLGQGPEFLIYFQGTGAADDSGLPNDRFFAVRPEGSVSTLKIQRTERGDSAVYLCASSLNAGANEKLFFGSGTQLSVL.

This clonotype has ten or more counts. The CDR3 bases are TGTGCCAGCATTGGGGGGACCCACACAGATACGCAGTATTTT. Amino acid sequence: CASIGGTHTDTQYF. J is TRBJ2-3 and V is TRBV28; D might be TRBD2 (6 bases). The ends were cut back, 7 bases at V and 2 bases at J, with 13 bases in the middle. The CDR3 has 14 amino acids. The germline gives CDR1 MDHEN, CDR2 SYDVKM.

This clonotype was seen at least ten times. The rearrangement uses TRBV7-8 and TRBJ2-1, with D uncertain. This CDR3 comprises 14 residues. With 3 bases removed from V and 7 bases from J, the gap between germline ends came to 13 bases. Germline V gene sequence: CDR1 SGHVS, CDR2 FQNEAQ. CDR3 sequence: CASSFLKVRNEQFF. CDR3 coding DNA: TGTGCCAGCAGCTTCCTAAAGGTTCGTAATGAGCAGTTCTTC.

The chain couples TRBV15 to TRBJ2-2; D possibly uses TRBD1 or TRBD2 (5 bases each). The V end was cut by 3 bases, the J end by 1 base, with 15 bases between. There are 17 residues in the CDR3. Germline V gene sequence: CDR1 LNHNV, CDR2 YYDKDF (reference sequence). DNA for the CDR3: TGTGCCACCAGCAGGTCCTCCGGGACCGTGAACACCGGGGAGCTGTTTTTT. Its translation: CATSRSSGTVNTGELFF.

This chain connects TRBV2 to TRBJ2-3; D unclear. This CDR3 spans 12 amino acids. CDR1 SNHLY and CDR2 FYNNEI come from the germline V gene. V was clipped by 3 bases and J by 9 bases, with 10 bases between them. This CDR3 is CASSDRAGTQYF. For the CDR3, the DNA is TGTGCCAGCAGTGACCGGGCAGGCACGCAGTATTTT. The full variable domain, with the rest looked up from reference TRBV2 and TRBJ2-3, is EPEVTQTPSHQVTQMGQEVILRCVPISNHLYFYWYRQILGQKVEFLVSFYNNEISEKSEIFDDQFSVERPDGSNFTLKIRSTKLEDSAMYFCASSDRAGTQYFGPGTRLTVL.